This T cell receptor beta chain was captured in a study of cytomegalovirus exposure and HLA in healthy donors. Germline V lookup: CDR1 WSHSY, CDR2 SAAADI. The V segment lost 6 bases and the J segment 5 bases; nucleotides outside the gene matches: 6. CDR3 length: 13 residues. For this clone: Its antigen is unknown.

The study's findings and limits: That first-cohort TCR clusters tended to co-occur in the 130 or so validation repertoires was found in a later analysis.

The method was immunoSEQ multiplex PCR; TCRdb's version includes in-frame clones alone and lacks a portion of them. The sample has under 200,000 clones; roughly 86% are singletons. The clonotype comes from a man aged 18-30 years in good health and CMV-seropositive. Sequenced input: PBMCs. The chain combines TRBV10-2 with TRBJ2-5, with TRBD2 matching over 7 bases. The CDR3 protein is CASSPWRGETQYF. The CDR3 DNA reads TGCGCCAGCAGCCCCTGGCGGGGGGAGACCCAGTACTTC.